These T cell receptor beta chains were read from a single sample in a study of cytomegalovirus exposure and HLA in healthy donors. The assay was immunoSEQ multiplex PCR, and TCRdb's table has in-frame clones only and misses some. The sample shows about 130,000 clones, 78% of them seen only once. Sequencing used PBMCs. All receptors come from a woman between 40 and 50 years old in good health and CMV-seronegative. Both conserved end residues are part of each CDR3. The D gene is left open where the match is weak. The size of a clone is reported for some rows only, either as once, few or many, or as a class for expanded clones.

TRBJ1-4 TRBV29-1 - TRBD1 CSVVGDRAEKLFF TGCAGCGTTGTAGGGGACAGGGCCGAAAAACTGTTTTTT
TRBJ2-2 TRBV2 - - CASSSVSRSGELFF TGTGCCAGCAGTTCAGTGTCTAGGTCCGGGGAGCTGTTTTTT
TRBJ1-5 TRBV29-1 - - CSVSGYSNQPQHF TGCAGCGTTTCAGGTTATAGCAATCAGCCCCAGCATTTT
TRBJ1-4 TRBV7-9 - - CASSPGLGGEKLFF TGTGCCAGCAGCCCGGGGCTGGGGGGTGAAAAACTGTTTTTT
TRBJ1-5 TRBV28 few - CASSLFAREGQPQHF TGTGCCAGCAGTTTATTCGCCAGGGAGGGTCAGCCCCAGCATTTT
TRBJ1-1 TRBV9 - - CASSAGSMGAFF TGTGCCAGCAGCGCCGGGAGCATGGGAGCTTTCTTT
TRBJ2-7 TRBV7-9 - TRBD1 CASGQGLSYEQYF TGTGCCAGCGGACAGGGTCTCTCCTACGAGCAGTACTTC
TRBJ2-2 TRBV2 - TRBD2 CASTRTSGGMNTGELFF TGTGCCAGCACCAGGACTAGCGGGGGGATGAACACCGGGGAGCTGTTTTTT
TRBJ2-5 TRBV18 - - CASSPIGDQETQYF TGTGCCAGCTCACCCATCGGGGACCAAGAGACCCAGTACTTC
TRBJ1-2 TRBV27 - - CASSLSAPGGPYGYTF TGTGCCAGCAGTTTATCGGCCCCCGGGGGTCCCTATGGCTACACCTTC
TRBJ1-6 TRBV30 - TRBD1 CACPGQGSYNSPLHF TGTGCCTGCCCGGGACAGGGTTCCTATAATTCACCCCTCCACTTT
TRBJ1-2 TRBV6-1 - TRBD1 CASSSGQGVAYGYTF TGTGCCAGCAGCAGCGGACAGGGAGTCGCCTATGGCTACACCTTC
TRBJ1-2 TRBV19 - - CASSIAAEQQGSGYTF TGTGCCAGTAGTATAGCAGCCGAACAGCAGGGTAGTGGCTACACCTTC
TRBJ1-4 TRBV6-1 few TRBD1 CASTPGQGAREKLFF TGTGCCAGCACCCCGGGACAGGGGGCGCGAGAAAAACTGTTTTTT
TRBJ1-2 TRBV6-5 - - CASKDFGSNYGYTF TGTGCCAGCAAGGACTTCGGGAGTAACTATGGCTACACCTTC
TRBJ1-2 TRBV6-5 - - CASSYGPPGGNYGYTF TGTGCCAGCAGTTACGGTCCCCCGGGAGGGAACTATGGCTACACCTTC
TRBJ1-2 TRBV5-1 few TRBD1 CASGGQTTNYGYTF TGCGCCAGCGGGGGACAGACCACTAACTATGGCTACACCTTC
TRBJ2-7 TRBV13 - - CASSFGEQYEQYF TGTGCCAGCAGCTTCGGGGAACAGTACGAGCAGTACTTC
TRBJ2-3 TRBV2 - TRBD2 CASSFGLAGGSQADTQYF TGTGCCAGCAGCTTTGGACTAGCGGGGGGATCTCAGGCAGATACGCAGTATTTT
TRBJ2-2 TRBV10-2 - - CASREAQATGELFF TGCGCCAGCAGAGAGGCGCAGGCCACCGGGGAGCTGTTTTTT
TRBJ2-2 TRBV5-4 - - CASSLPVNTGELFF TGTGCCAGCAGCTTGCCGGTCAACACCGGGGAGCTGTTTTTT
TRBJ1-1 TRBV5-1 - TRBD1 CASSLQGAVTEAFF TGCGCCAGCAGCTTACAGGGGGCCGTAACTGAAGCTTTCTTT
TRBJ1-5 TRBV11-2 - TRBD1 CASSARGDATQPQHF TGTGCCAGCAGCGCCAGGGGGGATGCGACTCAGCCCCAGCATTTT
TRBJ2-1 TRBV5-1 few TRBD2 CASSLVSGVTYNEQFF TGCGCCAGCAGCTTGGTTAGCGGGGTCACCTACAATGAGCAGTTCTTC
TRBJ2-5 TRBV5-1 once - CASSPYSQLETQYF TGCGCCAGCAGCCCGTACAGCCAACTAGAGACCCAGTACTTC
TRBJ2-2 TRBV7-9 once TRBD2 CASSPGRGSPGELFF TGTGCCAGCAGCCCTGGGAGGGGTTCGCCCGGGGAGCTGTTTTTT
TRBJ1-3 TRBV5-1 once - CASSPPIPGAGNTIYF TGCGCCAGCAGCCCCCCTATTCCGGGAGCTGGAAACACCATATATTTT